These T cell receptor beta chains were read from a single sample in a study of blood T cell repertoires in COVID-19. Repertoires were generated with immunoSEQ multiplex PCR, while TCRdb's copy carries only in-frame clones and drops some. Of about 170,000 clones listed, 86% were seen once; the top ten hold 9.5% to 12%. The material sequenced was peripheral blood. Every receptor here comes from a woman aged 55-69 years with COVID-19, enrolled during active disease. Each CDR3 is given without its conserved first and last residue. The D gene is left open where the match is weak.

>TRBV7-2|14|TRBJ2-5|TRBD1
ASSLAKGAQGETQY
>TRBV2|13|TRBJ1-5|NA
ASSEMGQVEQPQH
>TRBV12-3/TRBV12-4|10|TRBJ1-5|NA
ASTEGDQPQH
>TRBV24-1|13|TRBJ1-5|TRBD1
ATSDTGTGNQPQH
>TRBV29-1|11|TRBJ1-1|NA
SVKQGGDTEAF
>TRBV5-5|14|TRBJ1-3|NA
ASSSGVVVSGNTIY
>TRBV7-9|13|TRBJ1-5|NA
ASSLVGDLGQPQH
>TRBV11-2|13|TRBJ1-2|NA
ASSLDRGIGYGYT
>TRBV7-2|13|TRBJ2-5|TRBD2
ASSLAGGPLETQY
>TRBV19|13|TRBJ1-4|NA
ASSIGGATNEKLF
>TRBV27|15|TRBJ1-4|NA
ASSLKSIPTLNEKLF
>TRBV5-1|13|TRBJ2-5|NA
ASSSDRTAWKAQY
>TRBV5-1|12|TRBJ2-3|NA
ASSLAYLADTQY
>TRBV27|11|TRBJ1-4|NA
ASSFRTNEKLF
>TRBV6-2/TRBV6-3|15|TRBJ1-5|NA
ASSPVSAWPLDQPQH
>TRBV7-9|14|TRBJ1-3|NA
ASSLAVGQSGNTIY
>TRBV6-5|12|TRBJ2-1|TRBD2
ASNHAGVDDEQF
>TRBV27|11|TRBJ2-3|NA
ASSLGPTDTQY
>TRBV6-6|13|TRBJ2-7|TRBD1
ASSYSTDRGDEQY
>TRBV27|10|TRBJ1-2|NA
ASRTGNYGYT
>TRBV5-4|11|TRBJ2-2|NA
ASSIPGLGELF
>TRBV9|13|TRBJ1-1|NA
ASSVATKEGTEAF
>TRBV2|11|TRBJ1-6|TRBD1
ASSRDRNSPLH
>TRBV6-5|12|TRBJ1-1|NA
ASSPTLMNTEAF
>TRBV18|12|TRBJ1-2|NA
ASSPQDFNYGYT
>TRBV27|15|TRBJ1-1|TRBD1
ASSSLSPGQGYTEAF
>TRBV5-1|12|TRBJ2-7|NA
ASSFGGFSYEQY
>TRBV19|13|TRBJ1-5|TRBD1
ASSIRTGGNQPQH
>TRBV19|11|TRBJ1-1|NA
ASSIGGREEAF
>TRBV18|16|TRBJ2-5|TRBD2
ASSPARSGRKVQETQY
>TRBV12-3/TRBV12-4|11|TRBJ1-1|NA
ASSSTGKPEAF
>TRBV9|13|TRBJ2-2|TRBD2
ASRSSGRASGELF
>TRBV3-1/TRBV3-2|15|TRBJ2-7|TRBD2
ASSQDFSGRAIHEQY
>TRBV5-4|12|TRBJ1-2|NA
ASSRYTGGNGYT
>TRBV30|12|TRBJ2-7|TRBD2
ACLGASGSIEQY
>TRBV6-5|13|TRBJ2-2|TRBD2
ASIQSGSYTGELF
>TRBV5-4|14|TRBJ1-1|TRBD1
ASSLPNPGQGPEAF
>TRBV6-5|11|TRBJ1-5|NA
ASDPRGGQPQH
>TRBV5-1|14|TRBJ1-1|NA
ASSLGQALMNTEAF
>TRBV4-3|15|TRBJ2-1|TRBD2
ASSQVLAGNKYNEQF
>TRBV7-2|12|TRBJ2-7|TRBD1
ASSLGGRGLEQY
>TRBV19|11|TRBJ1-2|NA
ASSTDSLYGYT
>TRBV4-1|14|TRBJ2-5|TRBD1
ASSQVIGQGSETQY
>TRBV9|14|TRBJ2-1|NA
ASSVVTGVGYNEQF
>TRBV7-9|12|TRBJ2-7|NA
ASSFGGESYEQY
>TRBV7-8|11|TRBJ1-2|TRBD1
ASSLDRGLGYT